Listed below are T cell receptor beta chains from one sample, sequenced in a study of human T cells and chemical hapten exposure. One entry per CDR3 protein results from TCRdb running MiXCR on the RACE reads. The sample has about 250,000 distinct CDR3 sequences; approximately 7.5% are singletons. Here the sequenced sample was whole blood, taken in connection with sensitization to the hapten diphenylcyclopropenone (DPC). The receptors here all came from a man younger than 30 with alopecia areata. Some clones in this sample may be carry-over from other donors' samples. Each CDR3 is given with its conserved first and last residue. Each record gives: J gene, D gene, clone size, V gene, CDR3 protein, CDR3 DNA. A D gene is named only where the DNA matches it firmly. The size entry is marked missing in some rows and otherwise reads once, few, many or a size class.

j_gene: TRBJ1-1; d_gene: -; abundance: few; v_gene: TRBV6-6; CDR3aa: CASIWAEGQLNTEAFF; CDR3nt: TGTGCCAGCATCTGGGCAGAGGGGCAGCTGAACACTGAAGCTTTCTTT
j_gene: TRBJ1-5; d_gene: -; abundance: many; v_gene: TRBV6-1; CDR3aa: CASIIGGAGQPQHF; CDR3nt: TGTGCCAGCATTATTGGGGGGGCGGGACAGCCCCAGCATTTT
j_gene: TRBJ2-2; d_gene: TRBD2; abundance: -; v_gene: TRBV9; CDR3aa: CASTPGGTGELFF; CDR3nt: TGTGCCAGCACCCCCGGGGGGACCGGGGAGCTGTTTTTT
j_gene: TRBJ1-5; d_gene: -; abundance: few; v_gene: TRBV20-1; CDR3aa: CSARSGYQPQHF; CDR3nt: TGCAGTGCTAGAAGTGGCTATCAGCCCCAGCATTTT
j_gene: TRBJ2-3; d_gene: -; abundance: -; v_gene: TRBV27; CDR3aa: CASTPLLHGGTTPDTQYF; CDR3nt: TGTGCCAGCACCCCTCTCTTACACGGGGGTACGACCCCAGATACGCAGTATTTT
j_gene: TRBJ2-2; d_gene: -; abundance: -; v_gene: TRBV20-1; CDR3aa: CSARDEGRGTGELFF; CDR3nt: TGCAGTGCTAGAGATGAAGGCAGGGGCACCGGGGAGCTGTTTTTT
j_gene: TRBJ1-6; d_gene: -; abundance: few; v_gene: TRBV9; CDR3aa: CASSVVGTENSPLHF; CDR3nt: TGTGCCAGCAGCGTAGTTGGGACGGAGAATTCACCCCTCCACTTT
j_gene: TRBJ1-2; d_gene: -; abundance: few; v_gene: TRBV6-5; CDR3aa: CASSYGQYGYTF; CDR3nt: TGTGCCAGCAGTTACGGGCAGTATGGCTACACCTTC
j_gene: TRBJ2-2; d_gene: TRBD1; abundance: few; v_gene: TRBV5-1; CDR3aa: CASSSSTGGNTGELFF; CDR3nt: TGCGCCAGCAGCTCCTCCACAGGGGGAAACACCGGGGAGCTGTTTTTT
j_gene: TRBJ2-1; d_gene: -; abundance: -; v_gene: TRBV7-8; CDR3aa: CASSLVPGTREQFF; CDR3nt: TGTGCCAGCAGCTTAGTTCCAGGTACCCGTGAGCAGTTCTTC
j_gene: TRBJ1-1; d_gene: -; abundance: few; v_gene: TRBV6-5; CDR3aa: CASSSPGGRIAFF; CDR3nt: TGTGCCAGCAGTTCCCCGGGGGGACGGATAGCTTTCTTT
j_gene: TRBJ2-5; d_gene: TRBD2; abundance: -; v_gene: TRBV20-1; CDR3aa: CSQVAGGPRTQETQHF; CDR3nt: TGCAGTCAAGTAGCGGGGGGCCCGAGAACCCAAGAGACCCAGCACTTC
j_gene: TRBJ2-5; d_gene: -; abundance: many; v_gene: TRBV7-9; CDR3aa: CASSLAGGRQETQYF; CDR3nt: TGTGCCAGCAGCTTAGCGGGGGGGCGGCAAGAGACCCAGTACTTC
j_gene: TRBJ1-2; d_gene: TRBD1; abundance: -; v_gene: TRBV7-8; CDR3aa: CASSPGEGAHGYTF; CDR3nt: TGTGCCAGCAGCCCCGGAGAGGGGGCCCATGGCTACACCTTC
j_gene: TRBJ2-5; d_gene: TRBD2; abundance: few; v_gene: TRBV4-1; CDR3aa: CASSQGGIGGAQETQYF; CDR3nt: TGCGCCAGCAGCCAAGGAGGTATCGGGGGGGCCCAAGAGACCCAGTACTTC
j_gene: TRBJ1-2; d_gene: TRBD1; abundance: -; v_gene: TRBV2; CDR3aa: CASSGQGSGYTF; CDR3nt: TGTGCCAGCAGTGGACAGGGCTCTGGCTACACCTTC
j_gene: TRBJ1-1; d_gene: -; abundance: -; v_gene: TRBV5-1; CDR3aa: CASSSPAGGHTEAFF; CDR3nt: TGCGCCAGCAGCTCGCCTGCCGGTGGGCACACTGAAGCTTTCTTT
j_gene: TRBJ2-5; d_gene: -; abundance: few; v_gene: TRBV27; CDR3aa: CASSFEGNQETQYF; CDR3nt: TGTGCCAGCAGTTTTGAGGGTAACCAAGAGACCCAGTACTTC
j_gene: TRBJ1-1; d_gene: TRBD1; abundance: -; v_gene: TRBV29-1; CDR3aa: CSVGTGEVTEAFF; CDR3nt: TGCAGCGTTGGGACAGGGGAGGTCACTGAAGCTTTCTTT
j_gene: TRBJ2-1; d_gene: -; abundance: -; v_gene: TRBV2; CDR3aa: CASIPAGRWIEQFF; CDR3nt: TGTGCCAGCATCCCCGCGGGCCGGTGGATTGAGCAGTTCTTC
j_gene: TRBJ2-5; d_gene: -; abundance: -; v_gene: TRBV10-3; CDR3aa: CAISESRGGPHEETQYF; CDR3nt: TGTGCCATCAGTGAGTCGAGGGGGGGCCCCCACGAAGAGACCCAGTACTTC
j_gene: TRBJ2-5; d_gene: -; abundance: -; v_gene: TRBV6-5; CDR3aa: CASSGGAWKTQYF; CDR3nt: TGTGCCAGCAGCGGCGGGGCTTGGAAGACCCAGTACTTC
j_gene: TRBJ1-6; d_gene: -; abundance: -; v_gene: TRBV4-1; CDR3aa: CASSQDSRPLHF; CDR3nt: TGCGCCAGCAGCCAAGATTCCCGGCCCCTCCACTTT
j_gene: TRBJ1-2; d_gene: -; abundance: -; v_gene: TRBV14; CDR3aa: CASSQYGGANYGYTF; CDR3nt: TGTGCCAGCAGCCAATACGGGGGAGCTAACTATGGCTACACCTTC
j_gene: TRBJ2-3; d_gene: -; abundance: -; v_gene: TRBV12-3/TRBV12-4; CDR3aa: CASSLSTTDTQYF; CDR3nt: TGTGCCAGCAGTTTATCAACCACAGATACGCAGTATTTT
j_gene: TRBJ1-5; d_gene: -; abundance: few; v_gene: TRBV6-1; CDR3aa: CASSEDRRNNQPQHF; CDR3nt: TGTGCCAGCAGTGAGGACCGAAGGAACAATCAGCCCCAGCATTTT
j_gene: TRBJ2-7; d_gene: -; abundance: few; v_gene: TRBV3-1; CDR3aa: CASSRIQGGASYEQYF; CDR3nt: TGTGCCAGCAGCCGAATACAGGGAGGAGCGTCCTACGAGCAGTACTTC
j_gene: TRBJ2-2; d_gene: -; abundance: few; v_gene: TRBV7-3; CDR3aa: CASSLLSYTGELFF; CDR3nt: TGTGCCAGCAGCTTACTTAGCTACACCGGGGAGCTGTTTTTT
j_gene: TRBJ2-1; d_gene: -; abundance: many; v_gene: TRBV7-2; CDR3aa: CASSLSGGSNEQFF; CDR3nt: TGTGCCAGCAGCTTATCGGGGGGCAGCAATGAGCAGTTCTTC
j_gene: TRBJ1-1; d_gene: -; abundance: many; v_gene: TRBV5-6; CDR3aa: CASSLAGSTEAFF; CDR3nt: TGTGCCAGCAGCTTGGCCGGGTCTACTGAAGCTTTCTTT
j_gene: TRBJ1-4; d_gene: TRBD1; abundance: many; v_gene: TRBV6-2/TRBV6-3; CDR3aa: CASSHPGQHNEKLFF; CDR3nt: TGTGCCAGCAGTCATCCGGGACAGCATAATGAAAAACTGTTTTTT
j_gene: TRBJ1-1; d_gene: TRBD1; abundance: few; v_gene: TRBV2; CDR3aa: CASQLGDRATFF; CDR3nt: TGTGCCAGCCAGTTGGGAGACAGGGCGACTTTCTTT
j_gene: TRBJ1-1; d_gene: -; abundance: -; v_gene: TRBV5-4; CDR3aa: CASSLVGGIFTEAFF; CDR3nt: TGTGCCAGCAGCTTAGTGGGGGGAATCTTCACTGAAGCTTTCTTT
j_gene: TRBJ2-2; d_gene: TRBD2; abundance: -; v_gene: TRBV20-1; CDR3aa: CSAPGLAYTGELFF; CDR3nt: TGCAGTGCTCCGGGACTAGCTTACACCGGGGAGCTGTTTTTT
j_gene: TRBJ2-1; d_gene: -; abundance: -; v_gene: TRBV28; CDR3aa: CASGPLGGSYNEQLF; CDR3nt: TGTGCCAGCGGTCCCCTGGGGGGCTCCTACAATGAGCAGCTCTTC
j_gene: TRBJ2-1; d_gene: TRBD2; abundance: few; v_gene: TRBV6-5; CDR3aa: CASSFLAGATYNEQFF; CDR3nt: TGTGCCAGCAGTTTTTTAGCGGGGGCTACCTACAATGAGCAGTTCTTC
j_gene: TRBJ1-1; d_gene: -; abundance: -; v_gene: TRBV27; CDR3aa: CAITNFRGEVPEAFF; CDR3nt: TGTGCCATTACAAACTTCAGGGGCGAAGTCCCTGAAGCTTTCTTT
j_gene: TRBJ1-1; d_gene: -; abundance: -; v_gene: TRBV4-3; CDR3aa: CASSQVGQGVLTEAFF; CDR3nt: TGCGCCAGCAGCCAAGTTGGCCAAGGGGTTTTGACTGAAGCTTTCTTT
j_gene: TRBJ1-3; d_gene: -; abundance: -; v_gene: TRBV12-3/TRBV12-4; CDR3aa: CASSPSPGNTIYF; CDR3nt: TGTGCCAGCAGCCCCAGTCCTGGAAACACCATATATTTT
j_gene: TRBJ2-3; d_gene: -; abundance: -; v_gene: TRBV7-2; CDR3aa: CASSLAPRFTDTQYF; CDR3nt: TGTGCCAGCAGCTTAGCGCCTAGGTTCACAGATACGCAGTATTTT
j_gene: TRBJ1-1; d_gene: -; abundance: many; v_gene: TRBV2; CDR3aa: CASSEQNTEAFF; CDR3nt: TGTGCCAGCAGTGAACAGAACACTGAAGCTTTCTTT
j_gene: TRBJ2-1; d_gene: -; abundance: many; v_gene: TRBV5-1; CDR3aa: CASSLGQVDNEQFF; CDR3nt: TGCGCCAGCAGCTTGGGACAGGTAGACAATGAGCAGTTCTTC
j_gene: TRBJ2-4; d_gene: -; abundance: -; v_gene: TRBV6-2/TRBV6-3; CDR3aa: CASSYFSSRDNKNIQYF; CDR3nt: TGTGCCAGCAGTTACTTTTCAAGTCGGGACAACAAAAACATTCAGTACTTC
j_gene: TRBJ1-2; d_gene: -; abundance: few; v_gene: TRBV20-1; CDR3aa: CSAKFPGNYGYTF; CDR3nt: TGCAGTGCTAAATTTCCCGGGAACTATGGCTACACCTTC
j_gene: TRBJ2-3; d_gene: -; abundance: -; v_gene: TRBV7-9; CDR3aa: CASSPPRRITDTQYF; CDR3nt: TGTGCCAGCAGCCCCCCCCGGAGGATCACAGATACGCAGTATTTT
j_gene: TRBJ1-5; d_gene: TRBD1; abundance: few; v_gene: TRBV10-3; CDR3aa: CAIKQQGGNQPQHF; CDR3nt: TGTGCCATCAAACAACAGGGGGGTAATCAGCCCCAGCATTTT
j_gene: TRBJ1-4; d_gene: -; abundance: few; v_gene: TRBV20-1; CDR3aa: CSARMLGVTNEKLFF; CDR3nt: TGCAGTGCTAGGATGCTAGGGGTCACTAATGAAAAACTGTTTTTT
j_gene: TRBJ2-7; d_gene: TRBD1; abundance: many; v_gene: TRBV5-1; CDR3aa: CASSLVGGASYEQYF; CDR3nt: TGCGCCAGCAGCTTGGTAGGGGGCGCTTCCTACGAGCAGTACTTC
j_gene: TRBJ2-7; d_gene: -; abundance: few; v_gene: TRBV3-1; CDR3aa: CASSQFSPAYEQYF; CDR3nt: TGTGCCAGCAGCCAATTTTCTCCTGCCTACGAGCAGTACTTC
j_gene: TRBJ2-6; d_gene: -; abundance: -; v_gene: TRBV2; CDR3aa: CASSGFTGANVLTF; CDR3nt: TGTGCCAGCAGTGGATTTACTGGGGCCAACGTCCTGACTTTC
j_gene: TRBJ1-1; d_gene: TRBD1; abundance: -; v_gene: TRBV6-1; CDR3aa: CASRIRGKNTEAFF; CDR3nt: TGTGCCAGCAGGATCAGGGGGAAAAACACTGAAGCTTTCTTT
j_gene: TRBJ1-4; d_gene: -; abundance: -; v_gene: TRBV9; CDR3aa: CASSVEGTEKLFF; CDR3nt: TGTGCCAGCAGCGTAGAGGGGACAGAAAAACTGTTTTTT
j_gene: TRBJ1-2; d_gene: TRBD1; abundance: -; v_gene: TRBV6-2/TRBV6-3; CDR3aa: CASSYVNRGFDYGYTF; CDR3nt: TGTGCCAGCAGTTACGTCAACAGGGGATTCGACTATGGCTACACCTTC
j_gene: TRBJ2-2; d_gene: TRBD2; abundance: few; v_gene: TRBV6-2/TRBV6-3; CDR3aa: CASRPWTSGGITGELFF; CDR3nt: TGTGCCAGCAGACCCTGGACTAGCGGGGGTATCACCGGGGAGCTGTTTTTT
j_gene: TRBJ2-6; d_gene: TRBD1; abundance: few; v_gene: TRBV5-1; CDR3aa: CASSAGGLSPTNVLTF; CDR3nt: TGCGCCAGCAGCGCAGGGGGCCTCTCTCCAACCAACGTCCTGACTTTC
j_gene: TRBJ2-1; d_gene: TRBD1; abundance: -; v_gene: TRBV11-2; CDR3aa: CASSLRTGASSYNEQFF; CDR3nt: TGTGCCAGCAGCTTAAGGACAGGGGCGAGCTCCTACAATGAGCAGTTCTTC
j_gene: TRBJ2-2; d_gene: -; abundance: few; v_gene: TRBV7-7; CDR3aa: CASSLPGANTGELFF; CDR3nt: TGTGCCAGCAGCCTCCCAGGGGCCAACACCGGGGAGCTGTTTTTT
j_gene: TRBJ1-5; d_gene: -; abundance: few; v_gene: TRBV5-1; CDR3aa: CASSFSGSNQPQHF; CDR3nt: TGCGCCAGCAGCTTTTCAGGGAGTAATCAGCCCCAGCATTTT
j_gene: TRBJ1-1; d_gene: -; abundance: many; v_gene: TRBV28; CDR3aa: CASTAPRGGHEAFF; CDR3nt: TGTGCCAGCACAGCCCCCAGGGGAGGCCATGAAGCTTTCTTT
j_gene: TRBJ2-3; d_gene: -; abundance: -; v_gene: TRBV4-1; CDR3aa: CASSRLSTDTQYF; CDR3nt: TGCGCCAGCAGCCGCCTTAGCACAGATACGCAGTATTTT